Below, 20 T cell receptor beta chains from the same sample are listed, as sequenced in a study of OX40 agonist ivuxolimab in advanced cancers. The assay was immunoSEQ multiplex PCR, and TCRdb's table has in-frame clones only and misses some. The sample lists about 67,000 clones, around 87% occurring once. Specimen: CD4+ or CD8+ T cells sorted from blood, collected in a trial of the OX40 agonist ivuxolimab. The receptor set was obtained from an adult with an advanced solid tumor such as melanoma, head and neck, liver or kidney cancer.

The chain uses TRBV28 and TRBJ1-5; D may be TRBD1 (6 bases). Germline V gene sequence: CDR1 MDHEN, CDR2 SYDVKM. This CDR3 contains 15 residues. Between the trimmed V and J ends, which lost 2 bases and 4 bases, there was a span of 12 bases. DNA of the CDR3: TGTGCCAGCAGTTTAGGGGCAGGGGTAAATCAGCCCCAGCATTTT. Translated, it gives CASSLGAGVNQPQHF.

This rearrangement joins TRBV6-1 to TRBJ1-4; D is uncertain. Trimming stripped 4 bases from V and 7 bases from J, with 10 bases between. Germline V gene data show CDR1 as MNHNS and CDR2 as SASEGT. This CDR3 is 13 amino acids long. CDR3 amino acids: CASSAQATEKLFF. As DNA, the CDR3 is TGTGCCAGCAGTGCCCAGGCGACTGAAAAACTGTTTTTT.

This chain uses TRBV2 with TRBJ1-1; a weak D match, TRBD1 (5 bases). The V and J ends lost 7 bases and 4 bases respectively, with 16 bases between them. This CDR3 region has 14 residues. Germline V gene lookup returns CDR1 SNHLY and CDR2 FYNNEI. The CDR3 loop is CASNMGRGSTEAFF. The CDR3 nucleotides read TGTGCCAGCAACATGGGGCGGGGTAGCACTGAAGCTTTCTTT.

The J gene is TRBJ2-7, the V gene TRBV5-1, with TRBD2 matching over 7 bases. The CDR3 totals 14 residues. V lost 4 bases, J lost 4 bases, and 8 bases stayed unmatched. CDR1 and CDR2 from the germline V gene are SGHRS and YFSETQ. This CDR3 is CASSETSAKYEQYF. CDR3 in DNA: TGCGCCAGCAGCGAAACTAGCGCCAAGTACGAGCAGTACTTC.

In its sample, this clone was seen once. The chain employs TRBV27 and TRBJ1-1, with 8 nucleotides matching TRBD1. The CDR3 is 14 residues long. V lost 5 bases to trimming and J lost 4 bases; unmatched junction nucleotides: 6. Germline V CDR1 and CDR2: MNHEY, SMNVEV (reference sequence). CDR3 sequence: CASSLQTGVTEAFF. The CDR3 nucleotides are TGTGCCAGCAGTCTCCAGACAGGGGTCACTGAAGCTTTCTTT.

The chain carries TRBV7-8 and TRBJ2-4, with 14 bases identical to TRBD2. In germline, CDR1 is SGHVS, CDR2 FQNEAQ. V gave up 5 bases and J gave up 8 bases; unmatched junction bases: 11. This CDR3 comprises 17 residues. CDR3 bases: TGTGCCAGCAGCCCTCATGGACTAGCGGGAGGTACGGACATTCAGTACTTC. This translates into CASSPHGLAGGTDIQYF.

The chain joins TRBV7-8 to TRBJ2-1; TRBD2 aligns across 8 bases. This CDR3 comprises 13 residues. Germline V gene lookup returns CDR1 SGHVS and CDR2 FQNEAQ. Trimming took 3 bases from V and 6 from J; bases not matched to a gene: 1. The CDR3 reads CASSLGLVNEQFF. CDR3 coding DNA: TGTGCCAGCAGCTTGGGACTAGTCAATGAGCAGTTCTTC.

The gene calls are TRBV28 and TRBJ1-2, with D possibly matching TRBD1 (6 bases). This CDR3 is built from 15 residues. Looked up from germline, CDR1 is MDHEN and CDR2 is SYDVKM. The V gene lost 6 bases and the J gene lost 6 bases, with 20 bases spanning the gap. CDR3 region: CASRQSAGKGDGYTF. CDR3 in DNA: TGTGCCAGCAGACAGTCCGCAGGGAAGGGGGATGGCTACACCTTC.

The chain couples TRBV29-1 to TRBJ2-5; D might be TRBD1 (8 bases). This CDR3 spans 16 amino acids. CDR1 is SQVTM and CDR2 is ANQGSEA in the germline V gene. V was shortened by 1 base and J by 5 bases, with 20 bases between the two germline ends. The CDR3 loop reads CSVEVGGTGRRETQYF. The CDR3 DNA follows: TGCAGCGTTGAAGTGGGGGGGACAGGACGGCGGGAGACCCAGTACTTC.

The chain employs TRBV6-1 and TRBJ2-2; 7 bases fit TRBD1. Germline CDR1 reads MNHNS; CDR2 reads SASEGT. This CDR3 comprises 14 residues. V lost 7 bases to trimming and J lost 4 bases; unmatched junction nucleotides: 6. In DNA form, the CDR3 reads TGTGCCAGCACCTGGGACAGATTCACCGGGGAGCTGTTTTTT. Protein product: CASTWDRFTGELFF.

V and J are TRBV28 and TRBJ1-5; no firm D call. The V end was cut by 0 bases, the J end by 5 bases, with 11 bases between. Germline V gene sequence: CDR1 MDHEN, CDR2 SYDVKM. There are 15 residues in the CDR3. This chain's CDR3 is CASSLWAAGYQPQHF. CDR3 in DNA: TGTGCCAGCAGTTTATGGGCGGCGGGGTATCAGCCCCAGCATTTT.

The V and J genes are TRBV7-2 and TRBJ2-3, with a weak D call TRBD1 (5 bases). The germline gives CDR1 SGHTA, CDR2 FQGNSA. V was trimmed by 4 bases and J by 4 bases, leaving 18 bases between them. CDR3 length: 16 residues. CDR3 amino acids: CASSSTPAIQADTQYF. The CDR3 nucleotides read TGTGCCAGCAGCTCCACTCCGGCAATACAGGCAGATACGCAGTATTTT.

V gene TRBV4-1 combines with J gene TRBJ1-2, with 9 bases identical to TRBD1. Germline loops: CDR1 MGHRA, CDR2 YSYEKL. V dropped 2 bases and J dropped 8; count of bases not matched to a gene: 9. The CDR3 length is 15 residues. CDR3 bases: TGCGCCAGCAGCCAACTTAGGGGACAGGGAGACGGCTACACCTTC. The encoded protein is CASSQLRGQGDGYTF.

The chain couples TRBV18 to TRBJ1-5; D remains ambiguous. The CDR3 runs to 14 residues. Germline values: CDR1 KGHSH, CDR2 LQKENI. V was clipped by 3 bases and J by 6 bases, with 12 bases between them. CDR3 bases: TGTGCCAGCTCACCGGCCAAGGTTGGTCAGCCCCAGCATTTT. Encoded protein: CASSPAKVGQPQHF.

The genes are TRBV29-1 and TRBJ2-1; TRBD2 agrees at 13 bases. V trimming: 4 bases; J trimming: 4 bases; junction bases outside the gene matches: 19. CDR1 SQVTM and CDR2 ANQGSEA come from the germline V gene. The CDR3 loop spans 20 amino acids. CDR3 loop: CSVVTGKLAGGPLIYNEQFF. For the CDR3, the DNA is TGCAGCGTTGTAACCGGGAAACTAGCGGGAGGGCCCTTGATTTACAATGAGCAGTTCTTC.

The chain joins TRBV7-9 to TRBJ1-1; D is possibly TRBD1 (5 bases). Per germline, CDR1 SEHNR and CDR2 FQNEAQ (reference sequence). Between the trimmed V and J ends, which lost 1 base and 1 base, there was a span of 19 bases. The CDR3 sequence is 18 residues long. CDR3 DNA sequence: TGTGCCAGCAGCTTAGGCCGCCGGACATCAGTCCCGAACACTGAAGCTTTCTTT. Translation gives CASSLGRRTSVPNTEAFF. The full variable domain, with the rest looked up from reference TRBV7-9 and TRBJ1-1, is DTGVSQNPRHKITKRGQNVTFRCDPISEHNRLYWYRQTLGQGPEFLTYFQNEAQLEKSRLLSDRFSAERPKGSFSTLEIQRTEQGDSAMYLCASSLGRRTSVPNTEAFFGQGTRLTVV.

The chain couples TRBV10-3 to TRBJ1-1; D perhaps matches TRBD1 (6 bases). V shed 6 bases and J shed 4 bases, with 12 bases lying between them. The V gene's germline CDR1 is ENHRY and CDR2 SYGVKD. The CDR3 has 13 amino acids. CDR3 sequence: CAIREQGGTEAFF. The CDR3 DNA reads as TGTGCCATCAGGGAACAGGGTGGCACTGAAGCTTTCTTT.

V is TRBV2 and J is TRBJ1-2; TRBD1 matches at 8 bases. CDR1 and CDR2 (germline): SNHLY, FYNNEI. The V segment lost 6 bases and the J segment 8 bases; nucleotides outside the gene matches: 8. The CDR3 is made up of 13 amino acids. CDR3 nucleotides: TGTGCCAGCAGCGACCCGACAGGGGACGGCTACACCTTC. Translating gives CASSDPTGDGYTF.

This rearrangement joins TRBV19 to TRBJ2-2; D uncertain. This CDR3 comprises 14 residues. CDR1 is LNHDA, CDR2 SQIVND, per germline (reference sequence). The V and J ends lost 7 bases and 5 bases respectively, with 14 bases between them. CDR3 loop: CASTLSTVTGELFF. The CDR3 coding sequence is TGTGCCAGTACCCTCAGCACAGTTACCGGGGAGCTGTTTTTT.

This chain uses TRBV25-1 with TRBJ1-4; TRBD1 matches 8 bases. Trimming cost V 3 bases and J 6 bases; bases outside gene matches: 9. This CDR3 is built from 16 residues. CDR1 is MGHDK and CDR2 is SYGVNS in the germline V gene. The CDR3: CASSEGATGVDEKLFF. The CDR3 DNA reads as TGTGCCAGCAGTGAGGGAGCGACAGGGGTGGATGAAAAACTGTTTTTT.